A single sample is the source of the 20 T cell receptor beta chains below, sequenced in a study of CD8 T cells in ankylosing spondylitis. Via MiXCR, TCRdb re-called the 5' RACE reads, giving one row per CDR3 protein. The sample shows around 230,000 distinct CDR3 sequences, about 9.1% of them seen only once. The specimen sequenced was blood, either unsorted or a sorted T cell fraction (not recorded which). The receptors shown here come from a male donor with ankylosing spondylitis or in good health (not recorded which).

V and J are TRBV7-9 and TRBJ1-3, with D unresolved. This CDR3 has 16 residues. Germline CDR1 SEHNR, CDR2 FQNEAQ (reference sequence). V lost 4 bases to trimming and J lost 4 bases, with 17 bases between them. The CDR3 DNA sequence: TGTGCCAGCAGCTCCCGGACCCTAAATTCCGGAAACACCATATATTTT. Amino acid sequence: CASSSRTLNSGNTIYF.

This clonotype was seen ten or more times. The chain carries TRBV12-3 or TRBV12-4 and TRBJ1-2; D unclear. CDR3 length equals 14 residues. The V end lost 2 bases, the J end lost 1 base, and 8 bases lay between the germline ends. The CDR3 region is CASSLKVVNYGYTF. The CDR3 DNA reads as TGTGCCAGCAGTTTAAAGGTTGTTAACTATGGCTACACCTTC.

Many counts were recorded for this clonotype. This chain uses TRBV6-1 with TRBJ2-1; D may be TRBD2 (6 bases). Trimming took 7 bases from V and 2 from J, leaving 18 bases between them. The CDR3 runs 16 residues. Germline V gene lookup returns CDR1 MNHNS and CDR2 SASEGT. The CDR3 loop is CASMGDRTNTYNEQFF. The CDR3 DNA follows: TGTGCCAGCATGGGGGATCGGACTAACACCTACAATGAGCAGTTCTTC.

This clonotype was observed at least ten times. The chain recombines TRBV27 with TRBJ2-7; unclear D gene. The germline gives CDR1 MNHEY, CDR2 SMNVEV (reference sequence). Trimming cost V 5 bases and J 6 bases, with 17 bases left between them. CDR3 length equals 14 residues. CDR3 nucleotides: TGTGCCAGCAGTCTCGGACCCCGTCACGGCGAGCAGTACTTC. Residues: CASSLGPRHGEQYF.

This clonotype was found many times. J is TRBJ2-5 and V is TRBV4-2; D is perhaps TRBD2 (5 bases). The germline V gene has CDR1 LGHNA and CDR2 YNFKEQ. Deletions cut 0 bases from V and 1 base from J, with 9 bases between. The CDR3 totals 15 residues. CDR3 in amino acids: CASSQEEAVQETQYF. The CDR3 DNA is TGTGCCAGCAGCCAAGAGGAAGCGGTCCAAGAGACCCAGTACTTC.

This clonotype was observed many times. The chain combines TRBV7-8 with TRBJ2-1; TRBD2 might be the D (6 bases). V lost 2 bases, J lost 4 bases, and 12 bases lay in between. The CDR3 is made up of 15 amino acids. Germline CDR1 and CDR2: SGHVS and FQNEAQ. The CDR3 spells CASSLTGGTYNEQFF. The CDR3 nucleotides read TGTGCCAGCAGCTTAACTGGCGGGACGTACAATGAGCAGTTCTTC.

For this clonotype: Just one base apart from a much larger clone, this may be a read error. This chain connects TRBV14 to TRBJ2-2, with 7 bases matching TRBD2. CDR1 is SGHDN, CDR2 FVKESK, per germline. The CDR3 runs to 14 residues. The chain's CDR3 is CASRLAANTGGLFF. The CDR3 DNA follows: TGTGCCAGCAGGCTAGCGGCCAACACCGGGGGGCTGTTTTTT.

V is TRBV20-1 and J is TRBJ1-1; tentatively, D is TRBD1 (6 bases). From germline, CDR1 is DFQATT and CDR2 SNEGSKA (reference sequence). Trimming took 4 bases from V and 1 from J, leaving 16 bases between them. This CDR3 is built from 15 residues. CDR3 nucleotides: TGCAGTGCTACCCCTTGGACAGCCCCGAACACTGAAGCTTTCTTT. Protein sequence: CSATPWTAPNTEAFF.

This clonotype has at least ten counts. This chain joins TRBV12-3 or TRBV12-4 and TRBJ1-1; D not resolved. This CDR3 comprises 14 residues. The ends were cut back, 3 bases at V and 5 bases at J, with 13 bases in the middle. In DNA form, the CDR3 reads TGTGCCAGCAGTTTCCTGGGTACGGGGACTGAAGCTTTCTTT. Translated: CASSFLGTGTEAFF.

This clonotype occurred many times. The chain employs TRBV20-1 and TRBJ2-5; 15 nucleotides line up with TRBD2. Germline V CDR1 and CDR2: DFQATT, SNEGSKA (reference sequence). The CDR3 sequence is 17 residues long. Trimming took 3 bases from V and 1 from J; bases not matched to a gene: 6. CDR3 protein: CSASPGLAGGSQETQYF. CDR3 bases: TGCAGTGCTAGTCCGGGACTAGCGGGAGGTAGCCAAGAGACCCAGTACTTC.

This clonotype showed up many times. In DNA form, the CDR3 reads TGTGCCAGCAGTTACTCCGCGGCTAGCGGGGGCCTGAACACCGGGGAGCTGTTTTTT. Encoded protein: CASSYSAASGGLNTGELFF. The V call is TRBV6-5, the J call TRBJ2-2; 10 nucleotides agree with TRBD2. This CDR3 contains 19 residues. CDR1 MNHEY and CDR2 SVGAGI come from the germline V gene. Unmatched junction bases numbered 8, after V lost 0 bases and J lost 1 base.

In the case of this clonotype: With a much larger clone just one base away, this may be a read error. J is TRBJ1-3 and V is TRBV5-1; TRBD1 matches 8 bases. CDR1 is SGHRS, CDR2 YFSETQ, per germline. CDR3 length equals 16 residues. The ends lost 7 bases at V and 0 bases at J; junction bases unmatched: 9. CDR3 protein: CASCSGTGDSGNTIYF. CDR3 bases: TGCGCCAGCTGCTCCGGGACAGGTGACTCTGGAAACACCATATATTTT.

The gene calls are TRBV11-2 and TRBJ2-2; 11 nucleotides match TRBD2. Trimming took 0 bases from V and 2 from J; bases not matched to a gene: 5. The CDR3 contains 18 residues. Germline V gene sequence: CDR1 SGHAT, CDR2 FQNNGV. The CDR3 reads CASSLEGSGGVNTGELFF. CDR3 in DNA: TGTGCCAGCAGCTTAGAGGGTAGCGGGGGGGTAAACACCGGGGAGCTGTTTTTT.

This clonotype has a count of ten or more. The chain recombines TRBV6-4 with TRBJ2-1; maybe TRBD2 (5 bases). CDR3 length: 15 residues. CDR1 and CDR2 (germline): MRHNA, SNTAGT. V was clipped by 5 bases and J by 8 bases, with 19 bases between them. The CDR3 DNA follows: TGTGCCAGCAGTAGACACCCTAACGGGAATGATGAGCAGTTCTTC. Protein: CASSRHPNGNDEQFF.

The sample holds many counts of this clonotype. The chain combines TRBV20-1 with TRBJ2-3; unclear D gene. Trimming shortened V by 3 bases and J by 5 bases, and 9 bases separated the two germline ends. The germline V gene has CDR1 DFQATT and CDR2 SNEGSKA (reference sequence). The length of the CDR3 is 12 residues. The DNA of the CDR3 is TGCAGTGCTAGTCCCGTTGGAGATACGCAGTATTTT. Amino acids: CSASPVGDTQYF.

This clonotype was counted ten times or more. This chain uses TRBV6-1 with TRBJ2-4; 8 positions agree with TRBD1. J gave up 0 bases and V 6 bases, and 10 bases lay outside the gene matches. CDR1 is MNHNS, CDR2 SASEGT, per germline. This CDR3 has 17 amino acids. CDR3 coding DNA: TGTGCCAGCAGCCCCGCGTGGACAGGGCTAGCCAAAAACATTCAGTACTTC. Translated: CASSPAWTGLAKNIQYF.

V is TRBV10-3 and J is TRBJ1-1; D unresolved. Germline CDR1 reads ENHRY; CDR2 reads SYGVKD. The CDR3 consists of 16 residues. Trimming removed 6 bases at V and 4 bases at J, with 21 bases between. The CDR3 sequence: CAISPNKRGSGTEAFF. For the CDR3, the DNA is TGTGCCATCAGCCCCAACAAGCGTGGTTCGGGCACTGAAGCTTTCTTT.

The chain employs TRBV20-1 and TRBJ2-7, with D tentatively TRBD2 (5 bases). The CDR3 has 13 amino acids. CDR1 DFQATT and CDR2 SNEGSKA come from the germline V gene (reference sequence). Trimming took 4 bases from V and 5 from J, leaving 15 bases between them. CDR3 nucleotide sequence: TGCAGTGCTACTCGGCATGGAGGAGACGAGCAGTACTTC. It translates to CSATRHGGDEQYF.

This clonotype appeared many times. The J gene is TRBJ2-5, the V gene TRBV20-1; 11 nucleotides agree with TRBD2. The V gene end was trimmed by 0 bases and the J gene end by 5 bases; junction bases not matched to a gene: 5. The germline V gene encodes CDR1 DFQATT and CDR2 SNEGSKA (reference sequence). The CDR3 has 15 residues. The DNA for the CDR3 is TGCAGTGCTAGAGAACTACTAGCGGGAGTTGAGACCCAGTACTTC. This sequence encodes CSARELLAGVETQYF.

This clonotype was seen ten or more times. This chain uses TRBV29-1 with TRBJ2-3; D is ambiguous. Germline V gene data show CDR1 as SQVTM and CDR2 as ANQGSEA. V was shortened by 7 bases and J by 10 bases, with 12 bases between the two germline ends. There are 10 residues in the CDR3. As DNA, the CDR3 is TGCAGCGCCTGGCAGCGTGCGCAGTATTTT. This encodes CSAWQRAQYF.